This T cell receptor beta chain was profiled in a study of T cell repertoires in cytomegalovirus infection. In TCRdb, the reads were re-called with MiXCR into one record per CDR3 protein. Altogether a few hundred thousand distinct CDR3 sequences are present, 26% being singletons, with the ten largest covering less than 15%. The table lists this clonotype with many counts. Between the trimmed V and J ends, which lost 5 bases and 7 bases, there was a span of 17 bases. The germline gives CDR1 SGHTA, CDR2 FQGNSA. The CDR3 is made up of 15 amino acids. The sequence was obtained from a human donor in good health (CMV status not recorded). Some clones in this sample may be carry-over from other donors' samples. The V call is TRBV7-2, the J call TRBJ1-4; unclear D gene. Source material: PBMCs. CDR3 coding DNA: TGTGCCAGCAGCCCCACGGTTGTTCAAGGTGAAAAACTGTTTTTT. Protein product: CASSPTVVQGEKLFF.